This TCR beta chain derives from a study of tumor-infiltrating lymphocytes in primary liver carcinoma. cDNA specific to TCR beta was made from around 530 ng of total RNA, with a constant-region primer employed for priming. Employing slightly modified ARM-PCR, three nested multiplex PCR rounds were run, and these gave rise to the TCR beta libraries. The opening two PCR rounds, roughly 11 cycles each, paired TRBV1-TRBV30 forward primers with a C-beta reverse primer. Each CDR3 protein is one row after TCRdb ran MiXCR on the multiplex PCR reads. The data contain under 200,000 distinct CDR3 sequences, approximately 64% of them seen just once; the ten biggest clones take up roughly 7%. General study findings and limits: There was no comparison of CD4+ and CD8+ repertoires, as samples were bulk unsorted.

Germline DNA was extracted too, while blood RNA derived from unsorted whole blood. Comments on this clonotype: Antigen: not known. The junction and the germline gene differ at one end; a read error may be behind it.

Germline V gene lookup returns CDR1 SGHAT and CDR2 FQNNGV. This CDR3 spans 16 amino acids. Sequencing input: peripheral blood. The TCR sequence derives from a woman in her sixties or seventies with primary liver carcinoma and hepatitis B virus infection. The chain uses TRBV11-2 and TRBJ2-7, with TRBD1 as a possible D gene (5 bases). Written as DNA, the CDR3 is TGTACCAGCAACCCACTGACAGCACTAAACTCCTTCGAGCAGTACTTC. This encodes CTSNPLTALNSFEQYF. Drawing the rest from reference TRBV11-2 and TRBJ2-7, the complete variable domain is EAGVAQSPRYKIIEKRQSVAFWCNPISGHATLYWYQQILGQGPKLLIQFQNNGVVDDSQLPKDRFSAERLKGVDSTLKIQPAKLEDSAVYLCTSNPLTALNSFEQYFGPGTRLTVT.